Sequencing of this TCR delta chain was carried out in a study of γδ T cells in repeated Plasmodium falciparum infection. Vgamma9/Vdelta2+ and Vdelta2-negative gammadelta T cells were flow-sorted from PBMC for bulk sequencing. V dropped 4 bases and J dropped 0; count of bases not matched to a gene: 17. There are 19 residues in the CDR3. Germline V gene sequence: CDR1 GEAIGNYY, CDR2 EKD. TCRdb re-processed the multiplex PCR reads using CATT. The table lists more than 70,000 delta-chain clones, 0.85% to 1% of them singletons. This clone was found many times. The V and J genes are TRDV2 and TRDJ1, with TRDD3 matching over 9 bases. TCRdb offers no J gene call, so here the DNA was matched to germline to obtain one. The sequenced material came from gamma-delta T cells from blood. This receptor was obtained from a pool of human donors (malaria-infected and uninfected, not separated). In nucleotides, the CDR3 is TGTGCCTGTGAAGGCCTACGCCGTAGTACTGGGGGAAACACCGATAAACTCATCTTT. Translation: CACEGLRRSTGGNTDKLIF.